This section outlines one TCR beta chain sequence together with its context. The data stem from a study of OX40 agonist ivuxolimab in advanced cancers. Study-wide context: Patients with hepatocellular carcinoma, melanoma, renal cell or head and neck cancer made up the dose-escalation patients. Partial responses were achieved by three patients, of whom one had hepatocellular carcinoma and two had cutaneous melanoma.

The protocol was immunoSEQ multiplex PCR, while the TCRdb copy is restricted to in-frame clones and leaves out a portion. The sample comprises about 26,000 clones, 85% of which are singletons, and around 27% rests with the top ten. This clonotype was obtained from an adult with an advanced solid tumor such as melanoma, head and neck, liver or kidney cancer. This material consisted of CD4+ or CD8+ T cells sorted from blood, taken in a trial of the OX40 agonist ivuxolimab.

This CDR3 is CASGSNPGLNTEAFF. The DNA of the CDR3 is TGTGCTAGTGGTTCCAACCCCGGCCTCAACACTGAAGCTTTCTTT. The gene calls are TRBV12-5 and TRBJ1-1, with D unresolved. Trimming pared 4 bases from V and 2 bases from J, leaving 14 bases between. The germline V gene encodes CDR1 LGHNT and CDR2 FRNRAP. The CDR3 contains 15 residues. Supplemented by reference TRBV12-5 and TRBJ1-1, the full variable domain reads DARVTQTPRHKVTEMGQEVTMRCQPILGHNTVFWYRQTMMQGLELLAYFRNRAPLDDSGMPKDRFSAEMPDATLATLKIQPSEPRDSAVYFCASGSNPGLNTEAFFGQGTRLTVV.